Listed below are T cell receptor beta chains from one sample, sequenced in a study of type 1 and type 2 diabetes patients. TCRdb ran MiXCR on the multiplex PCR reads and lists one entry per CDR3 protein. The repertoire holds 250,000 or so distinct CDR3 sequences, 45% to 60% seen once, with approximately 14% in the top ten. The sequenced sample consisted of peripheral blood mononuclear cells (PBMCs). These receptor sequences come from a man between 18 and 29 years old with type 2 diabetes. The CDR3 runs from the conserved cysteine through the conserved F or W. Not every row has a clone size; where given, it reads once, few, many or a size class.

V	J	size	CDR3
TRBV28	TRBJ2-6	.	CASSFPGANVLTF
TRBV6-6	TRBJ1-1	few	CASSPPTDLNTEAFF
TRBV19	TRBJ2-7	once	CASSIGTGRSYEQYF
TRBV20-1	TRBJ1-1	few	CSASPWTYEAFF
TRBV10-3	TRBJ2-3	.	CAISESQGLLDTQYF
TRBV2	TRBJ1-5	few	CASSVHIQGSSNQPQHF
TRBV4-2	TRBJ2-1	.	CASSLEGLADYNEQFF
TRBV4-1	TRBJ1-5	.	CASSQDGGLGNQPQHF
TRBV19	TRBJ1-2	.	CASNDRAANYGYTF
TRBV9	TRBJ2-1	.	CASSVEGGSASSYNEQFF
TRBV20-1	TRBJ2-7	.	CSAAGLSYEQYF
TRBV7-6	TRBJ2-7	once	CASSTTGVGSYEQYF
TRBV2	TRBJ2-1	.	CASSEQGPSNEQFF
TRBV25-1	TRBJ1-6	.	CASIRAQGPLPLHF
TRBV24-1	TRBJ1-4	few	CATSDSPTGKDEKLFF
TRBV28	TRBJ2-1	few	CASSPQGNEQFF
TRBV20-1	TRBJ2-5	once	CSARDGGTPKGTQYF
TRBV6-6	TRBJ1-1	.	CASSYRVTEAFF
TRBV25-1	TRBJ2-7	few	CASTGPSYEQYF
TRBV6-5	TRBJ1-2	few	CASSYSIPERPYGYTF
TRBV6-5	TRBJ2-7	few	CASSYSRAFGEQYF
TRBV2	TRBJ2-1	.	CASSEAGSSYNEQFF
TRBV28	TRBJ2-5	.	CASSTPGLATSETQYF
TRBV2	TRBJ1-4	.	CASSAGDWVSNEKLFF
TRBV29-1	TRBJ1-1	.	CSVEGANTEAFF
TRBV5-5	TRBJ2-5	once	CASSYGSPRETQYF